These 28 T cell receptor beta chains originate from one sample sequenced in a study of T cell repertoires in cytomegalovirus infection. Each CDR3 protein is one row after TCRdb ran MiXCR on the reads. The repertoire consists of 200,000 to 250,000 distinct CDR3 sequences, with about 12% occurring once and the leading ten covering approximately 1.6%. What was sequenced was PBMCs. The receptors derive from a human donor in good health (CMV status not recorded). Some clones in this sample may be carry-over from other donors' samples.

This clonotype has at least ten counts. J is TRBJ1-1 and V is TRBV19, with TRBD1 identical over 7 bases. The junction had 10 bases not matched to a gene; V was cut back by 5 bases and J by 4 bases. The germline V gene has CDR1 LNHDA and CDR2 SQIVND (reference sequence). The CDR3 has 15 residues. The CDR3 DNA reads as TGTGCCAGTAGTCCAGGGGGTCCCTTTATCACTGAAGCTTTCTTT. Protein product: CASSPGGPFITEAFF.

J is TRBJ1-1 and V is TRBV2, with D possibly TRBD1 on 5 matching bases. The germline gives CDR1 SNHLY, CDR2 FYNNEI. The length of the CDR3 is 14 residues. Trimming cost V 1 base and J 0 bases, with 6 bases left between them. CDR3 sequence: CASSEVRVNTEAFF. CDR3 nucleotides: TGTGCCAGCAGTGAAGTCAGGGTGAACACTGAAGCTTTCTTT.

This clonotype appeared many times. The chain is built from TRBV7-2 and TRBJ2-3, with unresolved D. Trimming removed 5 bases at V and 2 bases at J, with 11 bases between. The CDR3 consists of 14 residues. Germline V gene data show CDR1 as SGHTA and CDR2 as FQGNSA. The CDR3 nucleotides read TGTGCCAGCAGCCAACGCCACACCACAGATACGCAGTATTTT. As protein: CASSQRHTTDTQYF.

Comments on this clonotype: A read error is possible here, since a much larger clone lies one base away. The chain couples TRBV7-9 to TRBJ2-3; the match to TRBD2 covers 7 bases. Germline values: CDR1 SEHNR, CDR2 FQNEAQ (reference sequence). The CDR3 has 12 residues. Trimming removed 8 bases from V and 1 base from J; junction bases left unmatched: 0. CDR3: CASRGGTDTQYF. CDR3 nucleotides: TGTGCCAGCCGGGGGGGCACAGATACGCAGTATTTT.

This clonotype has a handful of counts. The V call is TRBV5-1, the J call TRBJ2-5; TRBD1 aligns across 9 bases. V lost 4 bases, J lost 5 bases, and 6 bases stayed unmatched. The CDR3 runs to 14 residues. Per the germline V gene, CDR1 is SGHRS and CDR2 is YFSETQ. The CDR3 reads CASSRSGTGETQYF. The CDR3 bases are TGCGCCAGCAGCCGATCCGGGACAGGGGAGACCCAGTACTTC.

This clonotype has at least ten counts. The J gene is TRBJ2-6, the V gene TRBV25-1; D is unresolved. From germline, CDR1 is MGHDK and CDR2 SYGVNS. Deletions cut 3 bases from V and 1 base from J, with 16 bases between. The CDR3 is made up of 18 amino acids. CDR3 bases: TGTGCCAGCAGTGACAGTCTTGGCAGCCTATCTGGGGCCAACGTCCTGACTTTC. This codes for CASSDSLGSLSGANVLTF.

A few counts support this clonotype. This rearrangement joins TRBV29-1 to TRBJ2-7; 10 bases align to TRBD1. This CDR3 spans 14 amino acids. V was pared by 7 bases and J by 3 bases, with 9 bases of the junction left unmatched. Per the germline V gene, CDR1 is SQVTM and CDR2 is ANQGSEA. CDR3 residues: CSGVLRDRGYEQYF. The CDR3 DNA sequence: TGCAGCGGGGTATTACGGGACAGGGGCTACGAGCAGTACTTC.

The chain has TRBV6-6 and TRBJ1-5; no definite D call. The germline CDR1 and CDR2 sequences are MNHNY and SVGAGI (reference sequence). CDR3 length equals 14 residues. Trimming pared 2 bases from V and 1 base from J, leaving 6 bases between. CDR3 nucleotides: TGTGCCAGCAGTTACGTAGGGAGCAATCAGCCCCAGCATTTT. It is translated as CASSYVGSNQPQHF.

The chain combines TRBV4-2 with TRBJ1-2; D might be TRBD1 (6 bases). Germline values: CDR1 LGHNA, CDR2 YNFKEQ. The CDR3 is made up of 15 amino acids. V lost 0 bases to trimming and J lost 8 bases, with 16 bases between them. CDR3 residues: CASSQEQGGERGYTF. Here the CDR3 DNA reads TGTGCCAGCAGCCAAGAACAGGGAGGAGAGCGCGGCTACACCTTC.

There are many counts of this clonotype. The chain is built from TRBV7-9 and TRBJ2-5, with D unclear. Between the trimmed V and J ends, which lost 5 bases and 5 bases, there was a span of 12 bases. This CDR3 has 13 residues. The germline V gene encodes CDR1 SEHNR and CDR2 FQNEAQ (reference sequence). The CDR3 bases are TGTGCCAGCAGCCCCAGACCCCGGGAGACCCAGTACTTC. It yields the protein CASSPRPRETQYF.

This clonotype was detected ten times or more. The chain combines TRBV7-2 with TRBJ2-3; D is perhaps TRBD2 (6 bases). Trimming removed 3 bases at V and 1 base at J, with 11 bases between. The length of the CDR3 is 15 residues. Germline-derived CDR1 and CDR2 are SGHTA and FQGNSA. The chain's CDR3 is CASSFSGEGTDTQYF. CDR3 DNA sequence: TGTGCCAGCAGCTTCTCGGGAGAAGGCACAGATACGCAGTATTTT.

Concerning this clonotype: A read error is possible here, since a much larger clone lies one base away. The chain uses TRBV7-9 and TRBJ1-2, with D possibly matching TRBD1 (6 bases). The germline V gene has CDR1 SEHNR and CDR2 FQNEAQ (reference sequence). CDR3 length: 16 residues. CDR3 amino acids: CVSSLAPGAINYGYTF. In nucleotides, the CDR3 is TGTGTCAGCAGCTTAGCTCCAGGGGCCATCAACTATGGCTACACCTTC.

This clonotype was seen only a few times. The chain employs TRBV10-1 and TRBJ2-3; D unclear. There are 14 residues in the CDR3. Trimming stripped 6 bases from V and 2 bases from J, with 12 bases between. CDR1 and CDR2 (germline): WNHNN, SYGVQD (reference sequence). CDR3 in amino acids: CASREGLVTDTQYF. The CDR3 DNA follows: TGCGCCAGCAGGGAAGGGCTGGTCACAGATACGCAGTATTTT.

A note on this clonotype: This sequence may be a read error, since a much larger clone differs from it by one base. A read error is likely, as this CDR3 ends without the conserved phenylalanine or tryptophan. V gene TRBV7-2 combines with J gene TRBJ2-2; no clear D. The ends were cut back, 2 bases at V and 0 bases at J, with 7 bases in the middle. CDR3 size: 15 residues. Looked up from germline, CDR1 is SGHTA and CDR2 is FQGNSA. For the CDR3, the DNA is TGTGCCAGCAGCTTACGTTCCACGAACACCGGGGAGCTGTTTTCT. This encodes CASSLRSTNTGELFS.

This clonotype was recorded many times. This chain connects TRBV7-2 to TRBJ1-5; tentatively, D is TRBD1 (5 bases). The CDR3 has 15 amino acids. Germline values: CDR1 SGHTA, CDR2 FQGNSA. V dropped 2 bases and J dropped 4 bases, with 12 bases sitting between them. The CDR3 DNA reads as TGTGCCAGCAGCTTATTTAGGGGTGGGAATCAGCCCCAGCATTTT. Protein sequence: CASSLFRGGNQPQHF. The variable domain in full, completed from reference TRBV7-2 and TRBJ1-5, reads GAGVSQSPSNKVTEKGKDVELRCDPISGHTALYWYRQSLGQGLEFLIYFQGNSAPDKSGLPSDRFSAERTGGSVSTLTIQRTQQEDSAVYLCASSLFRGGNQPQHFGDGTRLSIL.

The rearrangement joins TRBV19 to TRBJ2-3, with 9 bases fitting TRBD2. J gave up 0 bases and V 7 bases, and 11 bases lay outside the gene matches. Per the germline V gene, CDR1 is LNHDA and CDR2 is SQIVND (reference sequence). The length of the CDR3 is 17 residues. The CDR3 reads CASTREAGGPSTDTQYF. CDR3 nucleotides: TGTGCCAGTACACGGGAAGCGGGAGGACCAAGCACAGATACGCAGTATTTT.

The sample holds many counts of this clonotype. The chain has TRBV7-2 and TRBJ2-5, with D perhaps matching TRBD2 (6 bases). The CDR3 covers 14 residues. Per the germline V gene, CDR1 is SGHTA and CDR2 is FQGNSA. V shed 1 base and J shed 7 bases, with 13 bases lying between them. CDR3 DNA sequence: TGTGCCAGCAGCTTAGACCCACGGGGAGGGACCCAGTACTTC. This encodes CASSLDPRGGTQYF.

V is TRBV5-5 and J is TRBJ2-5; D call uncertain. The CDR3 contains 14 residues. Trimming took off 0 bases at V and 1 base at J, with 7 bases between the two ends. Germline V gene sequence: CDR1 SGHKS, CDR2 YYEKEE (reference sequence). The CDR3, as DNA: TGTGCCAGCAGCTTGGAACAGTTCCAAGAGACCCAGTACTTC. This gives the protein CASSLEQFQETQYF.

This clonotype has a count of ten or more. The chain employs TRBV7-2 and TRBJ1-1; D is perhaps TRBD1 (6 bases). CDR1 is SGHTA, CDR2 FQGNSA, per germline. The CDR3 is 14 amino acids. Trimming left V 5 bases short and J 1 base short, with 11 bases between. The CDR3 DNA follows: TGTGCCAGCAGCCCCAACAGGGCGAACACTGAAGCTTTCTTT. Its translation: CASSPNRANTEAFF.

In this sample, this clonotype turned up many times. The chain recombines TRBV5-5 with TRBJ2-6; D gene unclear. Germline V gene data show CDR1 as SGHKS and CDR2 as YYEKEE (reference sequence). There are 14 residues in the CDR3. V was pared by 6 bases and J by 0 bases, with 7 bases between. For the CDR3, the DNA is TGTGCCAGCAACAATCCCTCTGGGGCCAACGTCCTGACTTTC. Translation: CASNNPSGANVLTF.

This clonotype was found a few times. J is TRBJ2-7 and V is TRBV5-4; 7 bases align to TRBD1. Per the germline V gene, CDR1 is SGHNT and CDR2 is YYREEE (reference sequence). V dropped 3 bases and J dropped 2; count of bases not matched to a gene: 5. This CDR3 contains 14 residues. In DNA form, the CDR3 reads TGTGCCAGCAGCTCTCCGGGACAGACCTACGAGCAGTACTTC. It codes for CASSSPGQTYEQYF.

This clonotype was observed at least ten times. This sequence joins TRBV11-3 and TRBJ2-7, with 8 positions matching TRBD2. In germline, CDR1 is SGHNT, CDR2 YENEEA. The CDR3 consists of 14 residues. Trimming cost V 5 bases and J 3 bases; bases outside gene matches: 6. CDR3 sequence (DNA): TGTGCCAGCAGCCCCTTAGCGGGGTACTACGAGCAGTACTTC. This gives the protein CASSPLAGYYEQYF.

This clonotype was recorded many times. V gene TRBV6-5 combines with J gene TRBJ2-3; D is perhaps TRBD1 or TRBD2 (5 bases each). The germline V and J ends were trimmed by 4 bases and 6 bases, with 14 bases remaining between them. This CDR3 is built from 14 residues. Germline values: CDR1 MNHEY, CDR2 SVGAGI. The DNA of the CDR3 is TGTGCCAGCAGTTTTTCGAGGGGACCGGATACGCAGTATTTT. Translating gives CASSFSRGPDTQYF.

This clonotype was recorded at least ten times. The chain joins TRBV24-1 to TRBJ2-3; D gene unclear. Trimming stripped 3 bases from V and 2 bases from J, with 2 bases between. Germline V gives CDR1 KGHDR, CDR2 SFDVKD. The CDR3 has 12 residues. The CDR3 sequence is CATSDTTDTQYF. CDR3 sequence (DNA): TGTGCCACCAGTGATACCACAGATACGCAGTATTTT.

The chain has TRBV5-5 and TRBJ2-1; possibly TRBD2 for D (6 bases). V dropped 3 bases and J dropped 6 bases, with 10 bases sitting between them. CDR1 and CDR2 from the germline V gene are SGHKS and YYEKEE (reference sequence). CDR3 length equals 13 residues. CDR3 sequence: CASSSYSGNEQFF. Here the CDR3 DNA reads TGTGCCAGCAGCTCCTATAGCGGCAATGAGCAGTTCTTC. The whole variable domain, remainder taken from reference TRBV5-5 and TRBJ2-1, is DAGVTQSPTHLIKTRGQQVTLRCSPISGHKSVSWYQQVLGQGPQFIFQYYEKEERGRGNFPDRFSARQFPNYSSELNVNALLLGDSALYLCASSSYSGNEQFFGPGTRLTVL.

This clonotype appeared a few times. The chain recombines TRBV7-9 with TRBJ1-5; 9 bases match TRBD1. Germline lookup yields CDR1 SEHNR and CDR2 FQNEAQ (reference sequence). The CDR3 sequence is 15 residues long. V lost 5 bases, J lost 6 bases, and 8 bases stayed unmatched. In DNA form, the CDR3 reads TGTGCCAGCAGCGCCGGGACAGGGAATTTTCAGCCCCAGCATTTT. Translating it yields CASSAGTGNFQPQHF.

There are many counts of this clonotype. V usage is TRBV28 and J usage is TRBJ1-6, with 9 positions matching TRBD1. Germline V gene lookup returns CDR1 MDHEN and CDR2 SYDVKM. The V and J ends lost 5 bases and 8 bases, in that order; junction bases with no gene match: 4. CDR3 length: 14 amino acids. This CDR3 reads CASSGTGSYSPLHF. CDR3 nucleotide sequence: TGTGCCAGCAGTGGGACAGGGTCTTATTCACCCCTCCACTTT.

The chain links TRBV6-5 to TRBJ2-1; D call uncertain. Germline CDR1 MNHEY, CDR2 SVGAGI. V dropped 10 bases and J dropped 7 bases, with 11 bases sitting between them. This CDR3 region has 11 residues. The CDR3 is CATRAANEQFF. Written as DNA, the CDR3 is TGTGCCACCCGCGCGGCAAATGAGCAGTTCTTC.